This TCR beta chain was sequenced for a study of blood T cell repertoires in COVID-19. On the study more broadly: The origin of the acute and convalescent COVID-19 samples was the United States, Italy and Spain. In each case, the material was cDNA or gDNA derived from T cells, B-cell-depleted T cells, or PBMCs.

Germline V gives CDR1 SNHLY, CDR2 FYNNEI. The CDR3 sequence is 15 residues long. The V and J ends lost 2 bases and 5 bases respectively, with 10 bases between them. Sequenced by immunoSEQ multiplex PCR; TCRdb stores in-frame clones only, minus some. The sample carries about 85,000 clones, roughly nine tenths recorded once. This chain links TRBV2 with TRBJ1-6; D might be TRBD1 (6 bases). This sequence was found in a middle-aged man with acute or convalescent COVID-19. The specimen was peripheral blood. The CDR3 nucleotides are TGTGCCAGCAGTGAATGGACAGCCCATAATTCACCCCTCCACTTT. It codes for CASSEWTAHNSPLHF.